The 10 T cell receptor beta chains below all came from one sample that was sequenced in a study of T cell responses to AZD1222 COVID-19 vaccine. Here immunoSEQ multiplex PCR was the method, and the copy in TCRdb shows in-frame clones only, minus some. Counted here are 90,000 to 150,000 clones, less than 90% occurring once; the ten biggest clones make up 2.4%. Material: peripheral blood, obtained on day 0 of AZD1222 vaccination. The receptors originated from an adult in good health.

The J gene is TRBJ2-7, the V gene TRBV10-2, with 9 bases identical to TRBD1. CDR1 is WSHSY and CDR2 is SAAADI in the germline V gene. V dropped 6 bases and J dropped 6; count of bases not matched to a gene: 15. This CDR3 has 16 residues. CDR3 nucleotide sequence: TGCGCCAGCAGCAGAACCGGGACAGGGTTCCCCGTCGAGCAGTACTTC. It encodes CASSRTGTGFPVEQYF.

The rearrangement joins TRBV3-1 (or the pseudogene TRBV3-2) to TRBJ2-3, with D possibly being TRBD2 (6 bases). Germline CDR1 and CDR2: LGHDT and YNNKEL (reference sequence). This CDR3 is 16 amino acids long. Trimming shortened V by 1 base and J by 0 bases, and 11 bases separated the two germline ends. The CDR3 protein is CASSQGGGASTDTQYF. CDR3 coding DNA: TGTGCCAGCAGCCAAGGCGGCGGGGCTAGCACAGATACGCAGTATTTT.

This chain uses TRBV19 with TRBJ2-1, with TRBD1 identical over 10 bases. After removal of 6 bases from V and 0 bases from J, the junction contained 17 bases not matched to a gene. CDR3 length: 20 residues. In germline, CDR1 is LNHDA, CDR2 SQIVND (reference sequence). This CDR3 is CASRPSSGQGLPSSYNEQFF. CDR3 coding DNA: TGTGCCAGTAGACCCTCCTCGGGACAGGGGCTTCCGAGCTCCTACAATGAGCAGTTCTTC. Supplemented by reference TRBV19 and TRBJ2-1, the full variable domain reads DGGITQSPKYLFRKEGQNVTLSCEQNLNHDAMYWYRQDPGQGLRLIYYSQIVNDFQKGDIAEGYSVSREKKESFPLTVTSAQKNPTAFYLCASRPSSGQGLPSSYNEQFFGPGTRLTVL.

A single count supports this clone. The junction differs from germline at one of its ends, possibly a read error. V usage is TRBV19 and J usage is TRBJ1-3; no clear D. The CDR3 has 13 residues. Germline V CDR1 and CDR2: LNHDA, SQIVND (reference sequence). The CDR3 spells CASSPRTGNTIYF. Written as DNA, the CDR3 is TGTGCAAGTAGTCCCCGGACTGGAAACACCATATATTTT.

V usage is TRBV5-4 and J usage is TRBJ1-2; 7 bases line up with TRBD1. There are 14 residues in the CDR3. The germline CDR1 and CDR2 sequences are SGHNT and YYREEE (reference sequence). V shed 2 bases and J 6 bases; nucleotides not matched to a gene: 7. The CDR3 loop reads CASSFFDRVNGYTF. In nucleotides, the CDR3 is TGTGCCAGCAGCTTTTTTGACAGGGTCAATGGCTACACCTTC. The full variable domain, in which reference TRBV5-4 and TRBJ1-2 provide the parts outside the CDR3, is ETGVTQSPTHLIKTRGQQVTLRCSSQSGHNTVSWYQQALGQGPQFIFQYYREEENGRGNFPPRFSGLQFPNYSSELNVNALELDDSALYLCASSFFDRVNGYTFGSGTRLTVV.

The chain combines TRBV6-6 with TRBJ1-1, with 8 bases matching TRBD1. Germline V gives CDR1 MNHNY, CDR2 SVGAGI (reference sequence). V gave up 7 bases and J gave up 5 bases; unmatched junction bases: 3. The CDR3 totals 12 residues. The CDR3 DNA follows: TGTGCCAGCAACACAGGGGGAACTGAAGCTTTCTTT. Translation gives CASNTGGTEAFF.

This rearrangement joins TRBV6-5 to TRBJ1-5; TRBD1 is a possible D gene (5 bases). The germline gives CDR1 MNHEY, CDR2 SVGAGI. Trimming took off 8 bases at V and 0 bases at J, with 11 bases between the two ends. The CDR3 is 14 residues long. CDR3 residues: CASGAGYSNQPQHF. For the CDR3, the DNA is TGTGCCAGCGGGGCAGGGTATAGCAATCAGCCCCAGCATTTT.

This chain connects TRBV4-2 to TRBJ2-5; TRBD2 might be the D (6 bases). Germline CDR1 LGHNA, CDR2 YNFKEQ. Trimming removed 0 bases at V and 3 bases at J, with 11 bases between. The CDR3 loop spans 15 amino acids. The CDR3 DNA reads TGTGCCAGCAGCCAAGACGGCGGGGTGAAAGAGACCCAGTACTTC. The encoded protein is CASSQDGGVKETQYF.

The genes are TRBV7-2 and TRBJ2-3; D unresolved. Germline values: CDR1 SGHTA, CDR2 FQGNSA. The CDR3 loop spans 15 amino acids. V lost 5 bases to trimming and J lost 4 bases, with 16 bases between them. The CDR3 DNA reads as TGTGCCAGCAGCGAACGGTGGGGTGGGTCAGATACGCAGTATTTT. This encodes CASSERWGGSDTQYF.

The chain employs TRBV7-2 and TRBJ2-1, with 13 bases fitting TRBD2. J was trimmed by 6 bases and V by 1 base; bases with no gene match: 6. The CDR3 loop spans 17 amino acids. Per the germline V gene, CDR1 is SGHTA and CDR2 is FQGNSA. This CDR3 reads CASSLGTSGSYTNEQFF. The CDR3 bases are TGTGCCAGCAGCTTAGGGACTAGCGGGAGCTATACCAATGAGCAGTTCTTC.